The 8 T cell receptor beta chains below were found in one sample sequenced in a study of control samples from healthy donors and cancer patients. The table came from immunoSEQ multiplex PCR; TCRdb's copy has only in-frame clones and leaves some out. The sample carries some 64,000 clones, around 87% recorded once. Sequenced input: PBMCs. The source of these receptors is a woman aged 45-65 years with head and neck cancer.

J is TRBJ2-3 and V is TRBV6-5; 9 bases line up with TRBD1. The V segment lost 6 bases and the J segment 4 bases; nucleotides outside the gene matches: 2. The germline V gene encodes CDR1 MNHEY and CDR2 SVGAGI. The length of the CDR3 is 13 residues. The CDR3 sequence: CASRRQGADTQYF. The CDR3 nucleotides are TGTGCCAGCAGACGACAGGGGGCAGATACGCAGTATTTT.

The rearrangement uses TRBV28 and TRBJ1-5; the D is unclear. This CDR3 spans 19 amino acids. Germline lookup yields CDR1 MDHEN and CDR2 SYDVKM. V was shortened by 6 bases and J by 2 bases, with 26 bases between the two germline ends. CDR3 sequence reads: CASRSRRPLGGGRNQPQHF. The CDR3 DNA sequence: TGTGCCAGCAGATCCCGGCGCCCCCTGGGAGGCGGCCGCAATCAGCCCCAGCATTTT.

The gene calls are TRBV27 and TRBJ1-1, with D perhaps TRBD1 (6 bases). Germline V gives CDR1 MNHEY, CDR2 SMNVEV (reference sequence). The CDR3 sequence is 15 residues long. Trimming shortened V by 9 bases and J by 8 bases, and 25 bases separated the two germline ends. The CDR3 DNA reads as TGTGCCAGGATACACTTGGGGGCGTACGAAGTGGAAGCTTTCTTT. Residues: CARIHLGAYEVEAFF.

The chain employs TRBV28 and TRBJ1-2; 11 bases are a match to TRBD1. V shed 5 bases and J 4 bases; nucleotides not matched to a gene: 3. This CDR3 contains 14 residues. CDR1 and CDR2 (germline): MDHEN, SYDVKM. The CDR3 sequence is CASSPGQGVYGYTF. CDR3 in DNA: TGTGCCAGCAGTCCGGGACAGGGGGTCTATGGCTACACCTTC.

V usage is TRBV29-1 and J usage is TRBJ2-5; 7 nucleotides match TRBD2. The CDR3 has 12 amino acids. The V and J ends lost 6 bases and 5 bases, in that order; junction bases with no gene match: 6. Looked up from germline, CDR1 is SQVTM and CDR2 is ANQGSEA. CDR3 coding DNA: TGCAGCGTCTCCGGGGGAGGGGAGACCCAGTACTTC. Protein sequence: CSVSGGGETQYF.

In nucleotides, the CDR3 is TGTGCCAGCAGCTTAGCACTAACAGGGGGCAGCTCCTACGAGCAGTACTTC. Its protein product is CASSLALTGGSSYEQYF. The J gene is TRBJ2-7, the V gene TRBV7-9, with 9 positions matching TRBD1. Trimming took 0 bases from V and 0 from J; bases not matched to a gene: 6. Per germline, CDR1 SEHNR and CDR2 FQNEAQ (reference sequence). This CDR3 has 17 residues.

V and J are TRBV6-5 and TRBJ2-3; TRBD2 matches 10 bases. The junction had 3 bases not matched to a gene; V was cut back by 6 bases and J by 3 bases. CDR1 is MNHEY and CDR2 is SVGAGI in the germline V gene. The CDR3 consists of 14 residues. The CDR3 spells CASSSGGATDTQYF. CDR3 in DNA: TGTGCCAGCAGCAGCGGGGGGGCAACAGATACGCAGTATTTT.

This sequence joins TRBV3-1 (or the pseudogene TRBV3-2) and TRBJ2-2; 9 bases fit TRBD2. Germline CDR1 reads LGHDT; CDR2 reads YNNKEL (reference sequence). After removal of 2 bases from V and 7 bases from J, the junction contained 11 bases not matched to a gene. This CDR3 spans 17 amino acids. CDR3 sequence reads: CASSQSGGGAPGGELFF. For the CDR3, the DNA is TGTGCCAGCAGCCAATCCGGCGGGGGGGCCCCCGGCGGGGAGCTGTTTTTT.